This T cell receptor beta chain was observed in a study of blood T cell repertoires in COVID-19. Background on the study: The study drew acute and convalescent COVID-19 samples from the United States, Italy and Spain. Nucleic acid was either cDNA or gDNA, and it came from T cells, B-cell-depleted T cells, or PBMCs.

Original methodology: Scientists estimated how many nucleated cells there were by amplifying reference gene primers. Sequencing was performed with immunoSEQ multiplex PCR; in TCRdb, only in-frame clones are kept and a portion is missing. D and trimming were read from the DNA, whereas the V and J calls and clone size are those reported in that table. Of roughly 130,000 clones in the sample, approximately 83% were seen once. CDR3 length: 15 residues. In germline, CDR1 is KGHDR, CDR2 SFDVKD. The V end lost 2 bases, the J end lost 1 base, and 10 bases lay between the germline ends. This clone has more than one count but fewer than ten.

Sequenced sample: peripheral blood. This chain joins TRBV24-1 and TRBJ1-2; no reliable D call. This receptor was obtained from a woman in her fifties or sixties with acute or convalescent COVID-19. For the CDR3, the DNA is TGTGCCACCAGTGATTCGTCCGGGAATAACTATGGCTACACCTTC. Translation: CATSDSSGNNYGYTF.